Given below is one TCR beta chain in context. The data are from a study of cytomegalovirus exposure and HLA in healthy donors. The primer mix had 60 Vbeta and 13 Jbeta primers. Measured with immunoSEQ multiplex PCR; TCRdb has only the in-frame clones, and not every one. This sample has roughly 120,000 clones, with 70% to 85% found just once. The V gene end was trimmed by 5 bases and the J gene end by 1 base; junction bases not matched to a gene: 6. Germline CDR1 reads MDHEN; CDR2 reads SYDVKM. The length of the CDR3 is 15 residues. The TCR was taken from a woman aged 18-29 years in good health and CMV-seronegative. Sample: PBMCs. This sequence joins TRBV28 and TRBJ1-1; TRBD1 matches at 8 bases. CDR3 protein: CASSPLDRANTEAFF. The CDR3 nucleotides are TGTGCCAGCAGTCCCCTGGACAGGGCGAACACTGAAGCTTTCTTT.